Presented here are 15 T cell receptor beta chains from one specimen sequenced in a study of blood T cell repertoires in COVID-19. This table comes from immunoSEQ multiplex PCR, and its TCRdb copy is limited to in-frame clones, with some not included. Of about 230,000 clones listed, about 90% are singletons. Sequenced: PBMCs or T cells enriched from blood (not recorded which). All receptors derive from a man aged 25 to 40 who had recovered from COVID-19.

The chain has TRBV21-1 and TRBJ2-7; the table assigns TRBD2, which was not confirmed against the DNA. TRBV21-1 is recorded as a pseudogene. The CDR3 covers 13 residues. The CDR3 region is CAISNGRTYEQYF. Here the CDR3 DNA reads TGTGCCATCTCAAACGGACGGACTTACGAGCAGTACTTC.

J is TRBJ2-1 and V is TRBV10-3; TRBD2 matches at 14 bases. This CDR3 contains 17 residues. With 11 bases clipped from V and 0 bases from J, the junction kept 9 bases outside the gene matches. Germline CDR1 ENHRY, CDR2 SYGVKD. The CDR3 protein is CAFGLAGGTSSYNEQFF. CDR3 DNA sequence: TGTGCCTTTGGACTAGCGGGGGGAACTAGCTCCTACAATGAGCAGTTCTTC.

The chain uses TRBV6-6 and TRBJ2-3; 8 bases map to TRBD2. Trimming took 8 bases from V and 0 from J; bases not matched to a gene: 7. CDR3 length: 15 amino acids. Germline loops: CDR1 MNHNY, CDR2 SVGAGI (reference sequence). The CDR3 sequence is CASAKRGTSTDTQYF. The CDR3 bases are TGTGCCAGCGCCAAGCGGGGGACTAGCACAGATACGCAGTATTTT.

This chain connects TRBV27 to TRBJ1-6; D unresolved. CDR1 is MNHEY and CDR2 is SMNVEV in the germline V gene (reference sequence). The V gene lost 6 bases and the J gene lost 9 bases, with 12 bases spanning the gap. This CDR3 region has 13 residues. CDR3 residues: CASSPQTRSPLHF. CDR3 sequence (DNA): TGTGCCAGCAGCCCGCAGACTCGTTCACCCCTCCACTTT.

This clone was recorded only once. CDR3 amino acids: CASSQGVGGYSPLHF. CDR3 nucleotide sequence: TGCGCCAGCAGCCAAGGTGTTGGAGGGTATTCACCCCTCCACTTT. The chain links TRBV4-1 to TRBJ1-6; D is unresolved. Germline CDR1 reads MGHRA; CDR2 reads YSYEKL. The CDR3 spans 15 residues. Trimming pared 1 base from V and 8 bases from J, leaving 12 bases between.

The chain recombines TRBV18 with TRBJ2-5; 9 nucleotides line up with TRBD2. The CDR3 covers 15 residues. The V gene end was trimmed by 3 bases and the J gene end by 5 bases; junction bases not matched to a gene: 7. Germline CDR1 reads KGHSH; CDR2 reads LQKENI. The CDR3: CASSPPAGGRETQYF. CDR3 in DNA: TGTGCCAGCTCACCTCCAGCGGGGGGCCGGGAGACCCAGTACTTC.

The chain links TRBV12-3 or TRBV12-4 to TRBJ2-7; D remains ambiguous. This CDR3 spans 13 amino acids. Trimming removed 3 bases from V and 4 bases from J, with 10 bases in between. CDR3 loop: CASSLADYYEQYF. In DNA form, the CDR3 reads TGTGCCAGCAGTTTGGCAGATTATTACGAGCAGTACTTC.

The chain carries TRBV28 and TRBJ1-6; 8 nucleotides align to TRBD1. Germline values: CDR1 MDHEN, CDR2 SYDVKM. This CDR3 is built from 14 residues. V dropped 5 bases and J dropped 6; count of bases not matched to a gene: 3. This CDR3 is CASSQGQVNSPLHF. CDR3 nucleotide sequence: TGTGCCAGCAGTCAGGGACAGGTTAATTCACCCCTCCACTTT.

CDR3 bases: TGTGCCAGCAGCATAAGGACAGGACGCGGCTACACCTTC. Protein sequence: CASSIRTGRGYTF. The genes are TRBV7-2 and TRBJ1-2; TRBD1 agrees at 7 bases. From germline, CDR1 is SGHTA and CDR2 FQGNSA. The CDR3 is 13 residues long. Unmatched junction bases numbered 8, after V lost 5 bases and J lost 8 bases.

This clone was recorded once. The rearrangement links TRBV6-5 to TRBJ2-5, with TRBD1 matching over 7 bases. The germline CDR1 and CDR2 sequences are MNHEY and SVGAGI. The CDR3 contains 14 residues. V dropped 2 bases and J dropped 3; count of bases not matched to a gene: 3. The CDR3 nucleotides are TGTGCCAGCAGTTACCTTGACAGGGAAGAGACCCAGTACTTC. Amino acid sequence: CASSYLDREETQYF.

The chain links TRBV10-3 to TRBJ1-5, with D perhaps matching TRBD1 (6 bases). The V gene's germline CDR1 is ENHRY and CDR2 SYGVKD. The CDR3 has 13 amino acids. V gave up 7 bases and J gave up 2 bases, with 9 bases separating them. CDR3 DNA sequence: TGTGCCATCACCAAGGGGGGCAATCAGCCCCAGCATTTT. Its protein is CAITKGGNQPQHF.

The chain is built from TRBV6-5 and TRBJ2-7, with a weak D call TRBD2 (5 bases). Trimming shortened V by 2 bases and J by 9 bases, and 17 bases separated the two germline ends. The germline CDR1 and CDR2 sequences are MNHEY and SVGAGI. The CDR3 spans 14 residues. CDR3 bases: TGTGCCAGCAGTTACGAGGGAATAAGGAATTGGCAGTACTTC. It specifies CASSYEGIRNWQYF.

The chain couples TRBV28 to TRBJ1-1, with a weak D call TRBD1 (6 bases). The CDR3 consists of 13 residues. Germline loops: CDR1 MDHEN, CDR2 SYDVKM. V lost 6 bases and J lost 0, with 8 bases in between. CDR3 amino acids: CASRGTLNTEAFF. As DNA, the CDR3 is TGTGCCAGCAGGGGGACATTGAACACTGAAGCTTTCTTT.

The chain employs TRBV5-1 and TRBJ2-2; 16 bases are shared with TRBD2. V gave up 2 bases and J gave up 5 bases; unmatched junction bases: 12. Germline V gene lookup returns CDR1 SGHRS and CDR2 YFSETQ. The length of the CDR3 is 20 residues. The CDR3 DNA follows: TGCGCCAGCAGCTTTCTCCCGGGACTAGCGGGGGGGGCGAGGACCGGGGAGCTGTTTTTT. Translation: CASSFLPGLAGGARTGELFF.

V is TRBV27 and J is TRBJ2-7; D may be TRBD2 (6 bases). The CDR3 runs 13 residues. V lost 6 bases to trimming and J lost 1 base, with 10 bases between them. Per the germline V gene, CDR1 is MNHEY and CDR2 is SMNVEV (reference sequence). The CDR3 sequence: CASSRERSYEQYF. The CDR3 DNA follows: TGTGCCAGCAGCCGGGAGAGATCCTACGAGCAGTACTTC.